This T cell receptor (beta chain) was sequenced in a study of T cell responses to AZD1222 COVID-19 vaccine. CDR1 is MDHEN, CDR2 SYDVKM, per germline. The CDR3 totals 17 residues. Trimming removed 3 bases at V and 1 base at J, with 18 bases between. Sequencing used immunoSEQ multiplex PCR; TCRdb keeps in-frame clones, though not all of them. The sample lists about 150,000 clones; around nine tenths were seen once. Specimen: peripheral blood, collected on day 0 of AZD1222 vaccination. This TCR was sampled from an adult in good health. This rearrangement joins TRBV28 to TRBJ1-2; tentative D call: TRBD1 (6 bases). CDR3 sequence: CASSFSLQGLDNYGYTF. For the CDR3, the DNA is TGTGCCAGCAGTTTCTCCCTACAGGGCCTTGATAACTATGGCTACACCTTC.